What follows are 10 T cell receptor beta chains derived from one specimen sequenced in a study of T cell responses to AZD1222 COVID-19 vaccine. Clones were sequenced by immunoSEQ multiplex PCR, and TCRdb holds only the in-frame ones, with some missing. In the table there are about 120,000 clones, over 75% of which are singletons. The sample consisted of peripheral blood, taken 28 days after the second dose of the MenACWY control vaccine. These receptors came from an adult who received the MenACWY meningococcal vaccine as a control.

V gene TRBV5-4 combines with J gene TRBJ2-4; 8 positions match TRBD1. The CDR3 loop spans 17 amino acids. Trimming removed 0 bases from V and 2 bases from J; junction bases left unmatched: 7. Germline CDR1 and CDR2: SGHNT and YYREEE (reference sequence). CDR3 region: CASSLESGGMTKNIQYF. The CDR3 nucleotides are TGTGCCAGCAGCTTGGAGTCAGGGGGCATGACCAAAAACATTCAGTACTTC.

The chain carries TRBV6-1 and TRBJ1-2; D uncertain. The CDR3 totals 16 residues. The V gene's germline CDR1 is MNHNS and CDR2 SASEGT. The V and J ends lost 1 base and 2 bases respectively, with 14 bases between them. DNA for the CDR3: TGTGCCAGCAGTGAAGGGGTCAGCGCCTTAAACTATGGCTACACCTTC. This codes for CASSEGVSALNYGYTF.

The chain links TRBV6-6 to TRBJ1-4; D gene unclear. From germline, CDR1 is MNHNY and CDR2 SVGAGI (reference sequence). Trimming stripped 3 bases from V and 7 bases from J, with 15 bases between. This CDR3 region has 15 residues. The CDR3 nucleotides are TGTGCCAGCAGTTATACTTCTACAGTCGGTGAAAAACTGTTTTTT. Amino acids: CASSYTSTVGEKLFF.

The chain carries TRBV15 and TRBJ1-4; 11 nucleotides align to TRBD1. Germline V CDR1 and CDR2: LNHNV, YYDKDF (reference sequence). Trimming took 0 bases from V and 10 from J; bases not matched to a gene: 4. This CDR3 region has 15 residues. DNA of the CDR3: TGTGCCACCAGCAGAGATCCCGGACAGGGGGCAAAACTGTTTTTT. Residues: CATSRDPGQGAKLFF.

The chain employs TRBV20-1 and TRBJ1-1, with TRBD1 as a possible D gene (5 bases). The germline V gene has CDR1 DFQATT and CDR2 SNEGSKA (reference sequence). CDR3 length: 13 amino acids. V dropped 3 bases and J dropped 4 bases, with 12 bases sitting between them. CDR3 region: CSASIPGRTEAFF. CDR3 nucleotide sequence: TGCAGTGCTAGTATCCCAGGGCGCACTGAAGCTTTCTTT.

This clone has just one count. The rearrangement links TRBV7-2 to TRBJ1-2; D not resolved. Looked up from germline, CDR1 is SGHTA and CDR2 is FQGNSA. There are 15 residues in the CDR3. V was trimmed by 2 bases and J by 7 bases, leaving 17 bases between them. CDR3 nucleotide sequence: TGTGCCAGCAGCTTATCCTCGGTTCCTACGGGTGGCTACACCTTC. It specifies CASSLSSVPTGGYTF.

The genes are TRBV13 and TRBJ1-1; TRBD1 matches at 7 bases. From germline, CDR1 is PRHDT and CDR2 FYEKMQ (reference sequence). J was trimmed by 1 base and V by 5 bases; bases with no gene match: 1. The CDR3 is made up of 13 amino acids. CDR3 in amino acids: CASSRTGNTEAFF. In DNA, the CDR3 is TGTGCCAGCAGCCGGACAGGGAACACTGAAGCTTTCTTT.

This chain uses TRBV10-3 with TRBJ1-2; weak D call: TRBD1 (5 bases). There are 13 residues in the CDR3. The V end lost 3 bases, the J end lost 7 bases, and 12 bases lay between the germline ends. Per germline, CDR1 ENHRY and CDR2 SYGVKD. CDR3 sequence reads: CAISELDTGGYTF. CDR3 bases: TGTGCCATCAGTGAATTGGACACGGGTGGCTACACCTTC.

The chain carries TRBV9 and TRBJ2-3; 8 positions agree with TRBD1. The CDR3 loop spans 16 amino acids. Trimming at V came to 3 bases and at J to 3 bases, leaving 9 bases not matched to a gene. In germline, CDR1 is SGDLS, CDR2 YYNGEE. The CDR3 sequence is CASSAQGAIGTDTQYF. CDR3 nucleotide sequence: TGTGCCAGCAGCGCGCAGGGGGCGATTGGGACAGATACGCAGTATTTT.

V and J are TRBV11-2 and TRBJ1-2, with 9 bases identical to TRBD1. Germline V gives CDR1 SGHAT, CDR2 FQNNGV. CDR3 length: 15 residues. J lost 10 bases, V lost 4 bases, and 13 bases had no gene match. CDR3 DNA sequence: TGTGCCAGCAGCTCCCCCCGGACAGGGGAAACAGACTACACCTTC. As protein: CASSSPRTGETDYTF.